A selection of T cell receptor beta chains follows, all from one sample in a study of blood T cell repertoires in COVID-19. Data came from immunoSEQ multiplex PCR; TCRdb stores just in-frame clones and leaves some out. The repertoire includes roughly 240,000 clones, roughly 85% of them detected once, and about 5% sits in the top ten. The source material was peripheral blood. All receptors derive from a man between 60 and 75 years old who had recovered from COVID-19. CDR3s leave out the opening cysteine and the closing phenylalanine or tryptophan.

v_call | cdr3_aa
TRBV25-1 | ASSATTGDNTIY
TRBV7-2 | ASSLVATGGERGKAQY
TRBV24-1 | ATRQGSYEQY
TRBV19 | ASSMLAGVLNEQF
TRBV28 | ASTLGGEYNEQF
TRBV11-2 | ASSFTSVSEQY
TRBV30 | AWSRRILAGIYNEQF
TRBV7-2 | ASSSEGRTQY
TRBV21-1 | ASLPADSQTIETQY
TRBV3-1/TRBV3-2 | ASSQDRWAGEQY
TRBV4-1 | ASSQDYRPGLETQY
TRBV3-1/TRBV3-2 | ASSQVQRGFRSPLH
TRBV7-2 | ASSFTGGSNQPQH
TRBV7-9 | ASSFLAGGNEQF
TRBV18 | ASSLATGGVGNTIY
TRBV14 | ASSQVRAGTGELF
TRBV5-6 | ASSLPRQVNYGYT
TRBV5-1 | ASNLAGGYEQY
TRBV5-1 | ASSLNPGGSANEQF
TRBV19 | ASMEDRTALSGNTIY
TRBV14 | ASSQVGDGGANYEQY
TRBV19 | ASSIVSSGANVLT
TRBV5-4 | ASAKTSGARSETQY
TRBV3-1/TRBV3-2 | ASRLGVSPGELF
TRBV9 | ASSGAGVLNTGELF
TRBV6-5 | ASRRWTNQETQY
TRBV1 | TSSHINRNTGGF
TRBV12-3/TRBV12-4 | ASSLEAGYGYT
TRBV19 | ASSTPGGLAETQY
TRBV9 | ASSLSGSSNQPQH
TRBV27 | ASSFSGLANEQY
TRBV20-1 | SASLLAGSYEQY
TRBV18 | ASSPGQGYEAF
TRBV29-1 | SVARSPGLAEFGGNTGELF
TRBV5-1 | ASSLSFPGTTRNTEAF
TRBV14 | ASSPVGGASYNEQF
TRBV3-1/TRBV3-2 | ASSPRGRGSETQY
TRBV13 | ASSLTIAGGFNEQY
TRBV5-1 | ASSSSGGRTSSRGELF
TRBV28 | ASSFTTSGVGETQY
TRBV5-1 | ASSFQGAKEETQY
TRBV12-3/TRBV12-4 | ASSRLGGTEAF
TRBV11-3 | ASSPWGGLNTGELF
TRBV24-1 | ATSADNSGANVLT